The sequence of this T cell receptor (beta chain) was determined in a study of human CD8 memory T cell subsets. Researchers made TCR beta libraries via UMI-labeled 5' RACE. With the 5' RACE reads reprocessed, TCRdb shows one record per CDR3 protein and no DNA. This repertoire includes some 10,000 distinct CDR3 sequences. This CDR3 spans 16 amino acids. Germline-derived CDR1 and CDR2 are SGDLS and YYNGEE. Sequencing was performed on CD8+ stem-like memory T cells (TSCM and TCM) sorted from PBMCs. Subset reported: stem-like memory CD8 T cells (TSTEM), CCR7+ PD-1- TIGIT-. The V gene is TRBV9, the J gene TRBJ2-7; TCRdb's D gene call, TRBD1, goes unchecked for lack of DNA. The TCR comes from a human donor in good health. CDR3 protein: CASSVGSGTGTYEQYF.